This T cell receptor beta chain originates from a study of T cell responses to AZD1222 COVID-19 vaccine. Study observations and caveats: As reported, nearly half of all spike-specific TCRs target variant regions that are unmutated. Only a handful of AZD1222 recipients tested seropositive at baseline.

A note on this clone: Its antigen is not identified.

The CDR3 is made up of 13 amino acids. J gave up 5 bases and V 6 bases, and 2 bases lay outside the gene matches. Germline-derived CDR1 and CDR2 are MNHEY and SVGEGT. Assay: immunoSEQ multiplex PCR; the TCRdb copy retains only in-frame clones and omits some. The sample has around 100,000 clones, roughly 88% seen once. This TCR was recovered from an adult in good health. Specimen: peripheral blood, collected on day 0 of AZD1222 vaccination. V is TRBV6-2 or TRBV6-3 and J is TRBJ1-5; 9 bases align to TRBD1. CDR3 sequence (DNA): TGTGCCAGCAGCTGGACAGGGGATCAGCCCCAGCATTTT. Translating it yields CASSWTGDQPQHF.